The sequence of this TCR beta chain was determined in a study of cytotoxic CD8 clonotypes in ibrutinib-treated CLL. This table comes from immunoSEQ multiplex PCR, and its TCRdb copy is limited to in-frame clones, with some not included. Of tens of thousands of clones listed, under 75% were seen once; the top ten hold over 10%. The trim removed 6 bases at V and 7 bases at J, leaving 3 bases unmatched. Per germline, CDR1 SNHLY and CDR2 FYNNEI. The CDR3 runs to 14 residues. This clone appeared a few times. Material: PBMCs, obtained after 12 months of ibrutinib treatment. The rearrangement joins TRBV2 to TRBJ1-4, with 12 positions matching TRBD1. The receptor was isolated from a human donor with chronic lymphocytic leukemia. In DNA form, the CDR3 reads TGTGCCAGCAGAGGGACAGGGGGCTCTGAAAAACTGTTTTTT. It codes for CASRGTGGSEKLFF. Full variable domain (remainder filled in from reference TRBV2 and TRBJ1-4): EPEVTQTPSHQVTQMGQEVILRCVPISNHLYFYWYRQILGQKVEFLVSFYNNEISEKSEIFDDQFSVERPDGSNFTLKIRSTKLEDSAMYFCASRGTGGSEKLFFGSGTQLSVL.